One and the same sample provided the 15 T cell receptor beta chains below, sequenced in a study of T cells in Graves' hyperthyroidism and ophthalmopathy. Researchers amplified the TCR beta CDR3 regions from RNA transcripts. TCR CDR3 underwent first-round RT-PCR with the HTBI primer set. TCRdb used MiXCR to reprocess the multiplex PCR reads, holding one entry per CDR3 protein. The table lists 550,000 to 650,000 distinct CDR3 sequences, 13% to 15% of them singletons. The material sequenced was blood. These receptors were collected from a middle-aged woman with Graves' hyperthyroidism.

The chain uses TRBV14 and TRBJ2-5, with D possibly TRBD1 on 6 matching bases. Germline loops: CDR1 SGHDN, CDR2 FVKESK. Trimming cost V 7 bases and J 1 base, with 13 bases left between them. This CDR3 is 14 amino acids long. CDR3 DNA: TGTGCCAGCAACCTACGAGGGGGCCAAGAGACCCAGTACTTC. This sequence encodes CASNLRGGQETQYF.

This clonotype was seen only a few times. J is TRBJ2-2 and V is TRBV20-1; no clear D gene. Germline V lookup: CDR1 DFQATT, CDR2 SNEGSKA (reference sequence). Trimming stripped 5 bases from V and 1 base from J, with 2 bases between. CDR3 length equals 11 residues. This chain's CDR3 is CSAWNTGELFF. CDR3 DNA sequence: TGCAGTGCTTGGAACACCGGGGAGCTGTTTTTT.

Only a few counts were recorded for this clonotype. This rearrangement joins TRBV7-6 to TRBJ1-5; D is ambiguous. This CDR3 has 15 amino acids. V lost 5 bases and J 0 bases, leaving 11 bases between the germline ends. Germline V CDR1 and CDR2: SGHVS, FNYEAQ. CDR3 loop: CASSPAPNSNQPQHF. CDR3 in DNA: TGTGCCAGCAGCCCCGCACCCAATAGCAATCAGCCCCAGCATTTT.

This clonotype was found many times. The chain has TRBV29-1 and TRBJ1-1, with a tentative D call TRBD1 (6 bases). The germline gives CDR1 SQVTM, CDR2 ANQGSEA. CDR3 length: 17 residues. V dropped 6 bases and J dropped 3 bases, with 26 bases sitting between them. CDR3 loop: CSVLKRDIRVVDTEAFF. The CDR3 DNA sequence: TGCAGCGTCCTTAAAAGGGACATAAGAGTAGTTGACACTGAAGCTTTCTTT.

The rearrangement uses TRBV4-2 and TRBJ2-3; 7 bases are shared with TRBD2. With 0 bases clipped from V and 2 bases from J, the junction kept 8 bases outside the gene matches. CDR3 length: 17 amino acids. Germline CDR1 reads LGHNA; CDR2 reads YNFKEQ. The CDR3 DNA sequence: TGTGCCAGCAGCCAAGATCAGGTCAGCGGGGTCACAGATACGCAGTATTTT. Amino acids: CASSQDQVSGVTDTQYF.

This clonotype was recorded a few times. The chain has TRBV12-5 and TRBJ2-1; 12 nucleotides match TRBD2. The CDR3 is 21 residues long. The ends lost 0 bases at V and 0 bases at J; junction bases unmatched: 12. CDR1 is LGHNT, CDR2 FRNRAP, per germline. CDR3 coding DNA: TGTGCTAGTGGTTTGGTATCGGGGGGACTAGCGGGCCCTAGCTCCTACAATGAGCAGTTCTTC. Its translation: CASGLVSGGLAGPSSYNEQFF.

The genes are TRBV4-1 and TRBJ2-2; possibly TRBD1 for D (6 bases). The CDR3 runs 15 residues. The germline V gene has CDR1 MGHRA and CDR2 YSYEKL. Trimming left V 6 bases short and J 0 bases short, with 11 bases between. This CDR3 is CASSAGTTNTGELFF. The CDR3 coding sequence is TGCGCCAGCAGTGCCGGGACAACGAACACCGGGGAGCTGTTTTTT.

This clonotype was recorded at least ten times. The CDR3: CSAIILDRGTDTQYF. DNA for the CDR3: TGCAGTGCTATCATTTTAGACAGGGGGACAGATACGCAGTATTTT. The rearrangement uses TRBV20-1 and TRBJ2-3, with 9 bases lining up with TRBD1. This CDR3 has 15 residues. J gave up 3 bases and V 4 bases, and 8 bases lay outside the gene matches. The V gene's germline CDR1 is DFQATT and CDR2 SNEGSKA (reference sequence).

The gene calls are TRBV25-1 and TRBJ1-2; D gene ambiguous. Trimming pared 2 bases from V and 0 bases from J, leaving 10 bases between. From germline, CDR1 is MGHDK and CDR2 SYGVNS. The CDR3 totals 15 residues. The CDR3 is CASSERINSNYGYTF. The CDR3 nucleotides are TGTGCCAGCAGTGAAAGAATCAACTCTAACTATGGCTACACCTTC.

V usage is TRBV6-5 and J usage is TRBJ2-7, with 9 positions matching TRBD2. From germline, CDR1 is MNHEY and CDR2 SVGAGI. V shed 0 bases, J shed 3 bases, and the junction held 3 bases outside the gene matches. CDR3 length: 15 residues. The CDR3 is CASSYSLAGVYEQYF. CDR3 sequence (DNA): TGTGCCAGCAGTTACTCGTTAGCGGGGGTCTACGAGCAGTACTTC.

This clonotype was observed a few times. Written as DNA, the CDR3 is TGTGCCAGTAGTACGTCAGGGCCGGGACTAGCGGGAAGAGATACGCAGTATTTT. Encoded protein: CASSTSGPGLAGRDTQYF. The rearrangement uses TRBV19 and TRBJ2-3; the match to TRBD2 covers 13 bases. Unmatched junction bases numbered 12, after V lost 4 bases and J lost 5 bases. This CDR3 contains 18 residues. Germline assignment: CDR1 LNHDA and CDR2 SQIVND (reference sequence).

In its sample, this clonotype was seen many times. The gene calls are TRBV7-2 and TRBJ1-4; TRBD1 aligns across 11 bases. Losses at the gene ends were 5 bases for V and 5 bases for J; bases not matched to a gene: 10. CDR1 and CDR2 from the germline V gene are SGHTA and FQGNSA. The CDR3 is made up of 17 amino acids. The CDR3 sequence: CASSTGQGGFINEKLFF. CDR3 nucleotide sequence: TGTGCCAGCAGCACGGGACAGGGGGGGTTTATCAATGAAAAACTGTTTTTT.

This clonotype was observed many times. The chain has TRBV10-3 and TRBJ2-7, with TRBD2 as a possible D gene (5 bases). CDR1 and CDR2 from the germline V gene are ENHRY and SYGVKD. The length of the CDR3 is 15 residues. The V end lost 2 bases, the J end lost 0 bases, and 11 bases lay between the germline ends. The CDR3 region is CAISEESGLSYEQYF. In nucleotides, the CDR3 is TGTGCCATCAGTGAGGAGTCCGGACTCTCCTACGAGCAGTACTTC.

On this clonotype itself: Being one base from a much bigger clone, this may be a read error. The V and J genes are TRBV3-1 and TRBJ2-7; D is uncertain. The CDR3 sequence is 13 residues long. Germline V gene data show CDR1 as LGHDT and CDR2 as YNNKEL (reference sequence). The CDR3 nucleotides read TGTTCCAGCAGCCAAGCGAGAGGCTACGAGCAGTACTTC. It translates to CSSSQARGYEQYF.

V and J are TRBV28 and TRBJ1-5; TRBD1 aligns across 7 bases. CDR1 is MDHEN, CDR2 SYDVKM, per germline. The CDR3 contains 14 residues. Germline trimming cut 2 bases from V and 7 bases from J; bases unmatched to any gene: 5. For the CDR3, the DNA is TGTGCCAGCAGTTTAAATCGACAGGGACAGCCCCAGCATTTT. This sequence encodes CASSLNRQGQPQHF.